Included here is one T cell receptor beta chain sequence, with context. Its antigen remains unidentified. The germline V gene encodes CDR1 MNHEY and CDR2 SMNVEV (reference sequence). The CDR3 length is 12 residues. Trimming shortened V by 8 bases and J by 7 bases, and 11 bases separated the two germline ends. Sequencing templates came from extracted RNA that was reverse transcribed into cDNA. The method was immunoSEQ multiplex PCR; TCRdb's version includes in-frame clones alone and lacks a portion of them. The data contain 150,000 to 200,000 clones, around 54% of them singletons. These data belong to a study of CD8+ T cells in alopecia areata. Study-wide results and caveats: Elevated clonality characterized lesional scalp relative to normal scalp, particularly in alopecia totalis/universalis.

PBMCs yielded sorted CD4+ and CD8+ T cells. The source of this sequence is a human donor in good health. Sequenced material: CD4+ T cells sorted from blood. The chain links TRBV27 to TRBJ2-2; possibly TRBD2 for D (6 bases). In DNA form, the CDR3 reads TGTGCCAGCTCGGGAGTGTTCGGGGAGCTGTTTTTT. It translates to CASSGVFGELFF.